The TCR beta chain described here comes from a study of blood T cell repertoires in COVID-19. Across the study: T cells, B-cell-depleted T cells, or PBMCs supplied cDNA or gDNA.

Those enrolled, adults aged about 18 to 89 years, came from 20 to 25 US areas. Clinical histories supplied by participants themselves formed the basis of cohort assignment. Looked up from germline, CDR1 is MGHRA and CDR2 is YSYEKL. The V end was cut by 6 bases, the J end by 6 bases, with 17 bases between. There are 14 residues in the CDR3. Methods used by the authors: Scientists estimated how many nucleated cells there were by amplifying reference gene primers. Only in-frame clones appear in the TCRdb table, and some are missing; sequencing was by immunoSEQ multiplex PCR. From that table come the V and J calls and clone size; the DNA was used to work out D and trimming. The sample yields around 360,000 clones, approximately 84% seen once.

Material: PBMCs or T cells enriched from blood (not recorded which). The gene calls are TRBV4-1 and TRBJ1-2, with a tentative D call TRBD1 (6 bases). The TCR comes from a woman in her twenties or thirties who had recovered from COVID-19. The CDR3 is CASRILQGRDGYTF. Here the CDR3 DNA reads TGCGCCAGCAGGATCCTACAGGGAAGAGATGGCTACACCTTC.